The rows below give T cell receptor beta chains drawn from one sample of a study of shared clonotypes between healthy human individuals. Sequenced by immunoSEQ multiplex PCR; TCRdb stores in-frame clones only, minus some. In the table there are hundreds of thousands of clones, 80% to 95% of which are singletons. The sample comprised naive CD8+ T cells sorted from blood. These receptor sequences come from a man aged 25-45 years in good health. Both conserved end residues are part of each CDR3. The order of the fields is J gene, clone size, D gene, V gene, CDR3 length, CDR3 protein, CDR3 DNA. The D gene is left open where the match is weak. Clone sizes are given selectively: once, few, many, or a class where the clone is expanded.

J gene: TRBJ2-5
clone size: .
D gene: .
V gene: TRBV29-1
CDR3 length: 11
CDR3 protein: CSAGGVETQYF
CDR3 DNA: TGCAGCGCCGGCGGGGTGGAGACCCAGTACTTC

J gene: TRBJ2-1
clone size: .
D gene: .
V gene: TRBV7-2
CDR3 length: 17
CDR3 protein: CASSLDPRLAFHNEQFF
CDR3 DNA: TGTGCCAGCAGCTTAGATCCTCGGCTAGCGTTCCACAATGAGCAGTTCTTC

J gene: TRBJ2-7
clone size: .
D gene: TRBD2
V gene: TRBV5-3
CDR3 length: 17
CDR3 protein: CARSLEEGRESSYEQYF
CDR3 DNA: TGTGCCAGAAGCTTGGAAGAAGGGAGGGAGAGCTCCTACGAGCAGTACTTC

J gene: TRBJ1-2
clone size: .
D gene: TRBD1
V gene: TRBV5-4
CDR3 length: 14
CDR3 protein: CASSTTGDDYGYTF
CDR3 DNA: TGTGCCAGCAGCACCACAGGGGACGACTATGGCTACACCTTC

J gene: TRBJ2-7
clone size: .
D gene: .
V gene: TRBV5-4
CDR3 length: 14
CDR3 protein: CASSWVGRAYEQYF
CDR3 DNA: TGTGCCAGCAGCTGGGTGGGACGGGCCTACGAGCAGTACTTC

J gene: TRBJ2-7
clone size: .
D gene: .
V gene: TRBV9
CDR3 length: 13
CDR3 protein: CASSLGLSYEQYF
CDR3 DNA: TGTGCCAGCAGCCTCGGCCTTTCCTACGAGCAGTACTTC

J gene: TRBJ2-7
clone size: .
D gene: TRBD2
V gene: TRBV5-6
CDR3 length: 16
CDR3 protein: CASSPLSGRASYEQYF
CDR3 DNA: TGTGCCAGCAGCCCGCTTAGCGGGAGGGCCTCTTACGAGCAGTACTTC

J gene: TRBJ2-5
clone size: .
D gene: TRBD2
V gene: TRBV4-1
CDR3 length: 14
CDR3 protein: CASSQLAGQETQYF
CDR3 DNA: TGCGCCAGCAGCCAGCTAGCGGGGCAAGAGACCCAGTACTTC

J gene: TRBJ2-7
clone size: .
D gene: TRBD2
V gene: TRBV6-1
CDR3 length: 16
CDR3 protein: CASSEYFLAGPYEQYF
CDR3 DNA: TGTGCCAGCAGTGAATATTTTCTAGCGGGACCCTACGAGCAGTACTTC

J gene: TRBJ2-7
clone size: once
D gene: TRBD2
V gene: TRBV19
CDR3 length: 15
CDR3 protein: CASSGGTSNPYEQYF
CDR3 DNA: TGTGCCAGTAGTGGCGGGACTAGCAATCCCTACGAGCAGTACTTC

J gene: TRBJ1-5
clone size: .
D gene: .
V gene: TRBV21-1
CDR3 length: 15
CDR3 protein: CASRVQTTAPGPQHF
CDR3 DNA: TGTGCCAGCAGAGTCCAAACGACAGCGCCAGGGCCCCAGCATTTT

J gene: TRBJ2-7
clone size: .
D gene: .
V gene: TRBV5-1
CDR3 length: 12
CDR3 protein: CASSLHSYEQYF
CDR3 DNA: TGCGCCAGCAGCTTGCACAGTTACGAGCAGTACTTC

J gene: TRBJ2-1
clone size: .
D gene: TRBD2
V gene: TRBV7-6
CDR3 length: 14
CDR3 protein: CASSLRLAGDEQFF
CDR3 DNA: TGTGCCAGCAGCCTCCGACTAGCGGGAGATGAGCAGTTCTTC

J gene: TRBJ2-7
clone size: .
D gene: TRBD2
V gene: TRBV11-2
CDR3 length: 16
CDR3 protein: CASSLGGLAGAYEQYF
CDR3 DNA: TGTGCCAGCAGCTTAGGGGGACTAGCGGGAGCCTACGAGCAGTACTTC

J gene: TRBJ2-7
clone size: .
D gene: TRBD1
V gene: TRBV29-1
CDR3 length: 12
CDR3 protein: CSATGVSYEQYF
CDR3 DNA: TGCAGCGCCACAGGGGTGTCCTACGAGCAGTACTTC

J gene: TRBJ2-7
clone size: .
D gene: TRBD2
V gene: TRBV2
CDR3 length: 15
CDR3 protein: CASRPGLGNIYEQYF
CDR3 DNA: TGTGCCAGCAGGCCGGGACTAGGGAACATCTACGAGCAGTACTTC

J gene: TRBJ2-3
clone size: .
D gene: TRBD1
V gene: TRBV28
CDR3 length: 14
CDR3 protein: CASSWGTGGDTQYF
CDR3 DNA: TGTGCCAGCAGTTGGGGGACAGGGGGAGATACGCAGTATTTT

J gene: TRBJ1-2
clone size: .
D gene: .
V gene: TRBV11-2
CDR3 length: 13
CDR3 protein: CASSLGPGAGYTF
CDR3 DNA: TGTGCCAGCAGCTTAGGGCCCGGCGCCGGCTACACCTTC

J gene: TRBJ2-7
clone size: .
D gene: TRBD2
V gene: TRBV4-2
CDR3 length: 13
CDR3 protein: CAASREGAYEQYF
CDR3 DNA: TGTGCCGCCTCGCGGGAGGGGGCCTACGAGCAGTACTTC

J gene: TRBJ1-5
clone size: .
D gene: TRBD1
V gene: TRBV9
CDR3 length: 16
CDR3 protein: CASSSGGTGANQPQHF
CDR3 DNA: TGTGCCAGCAGCTCGGGGGGGACAGGGGCGAATCAGCCCCAGCATTTT

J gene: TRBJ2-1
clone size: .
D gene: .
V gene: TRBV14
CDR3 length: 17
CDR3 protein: CASSQEFGGSSYNEQFF
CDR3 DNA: TGTGCCAGCAGCCAAGAGTTCGGGGGTAGCTCCTACAATGAGCAGTTCTTC

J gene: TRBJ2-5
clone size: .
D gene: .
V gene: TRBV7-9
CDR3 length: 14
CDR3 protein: CASSPISQRETQYF
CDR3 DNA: TGTGCCAGCAGCCCGATTTCGCAACGCGAGACCCAGTACTTC

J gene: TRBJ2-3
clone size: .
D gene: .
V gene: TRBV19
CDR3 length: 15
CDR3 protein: CASSMLQTATDTQYF
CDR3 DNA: TGTGCCAGTAGTATGCTTCAGACGGCCACAGATACGCAGTATTTT

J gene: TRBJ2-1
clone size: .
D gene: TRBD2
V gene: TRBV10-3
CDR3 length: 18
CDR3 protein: CAISESILAGGPRNEQFF
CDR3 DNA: TGTGCCATCAGTGAGTCGATACTAGCGGGAGGGCCCCGCAATGAGCAGTTCTTC

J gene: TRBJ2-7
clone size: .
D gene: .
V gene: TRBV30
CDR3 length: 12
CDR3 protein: CAWSVVGDEQYF
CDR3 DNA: TGTGCCTGGAGTGTAGTAGGGGACGAGCAGTACTTC

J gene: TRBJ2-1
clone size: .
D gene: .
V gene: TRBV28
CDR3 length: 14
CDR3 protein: CASSSTRGLGEQFF
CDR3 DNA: TGTGCCAGCAGTTCAACCCGGGGATTGGGTGAGCAGTTCTTC

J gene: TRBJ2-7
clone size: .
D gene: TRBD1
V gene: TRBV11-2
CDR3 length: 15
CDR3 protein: CASSSGTGGSDEQYF
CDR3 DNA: TGTGCCAGCAGCTCGGGGACAGGGGGATCCGACGAGCAGTACTTC

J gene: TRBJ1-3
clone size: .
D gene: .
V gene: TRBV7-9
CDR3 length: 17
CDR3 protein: CASSPRTSYHSGNTIYF
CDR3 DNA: TGTGCCAGCAGCCCCCGGACAAGTTACCACTCTGGAAACACCATATATTTT

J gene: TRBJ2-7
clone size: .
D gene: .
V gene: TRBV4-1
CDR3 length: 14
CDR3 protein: CASSQTASRDEQYF
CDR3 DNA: TGCGCCAGCAGCCAAACGGCGTCAAGGGACGAGCAGTACTTC

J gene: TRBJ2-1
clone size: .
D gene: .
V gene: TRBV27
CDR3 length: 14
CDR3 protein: CASSLERTYNEQFF
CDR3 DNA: TGTGCCAGCAGTTTGGAGAGGACCTACAATGAGCAGTTCTTC

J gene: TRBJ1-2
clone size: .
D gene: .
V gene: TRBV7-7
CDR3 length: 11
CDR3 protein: CASSLAKKGSF
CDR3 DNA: TGTGCCAGCAGCTTAGCGAAGAAGGGATCCTTC

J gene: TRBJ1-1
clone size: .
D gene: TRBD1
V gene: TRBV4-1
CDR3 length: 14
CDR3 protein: CASSQGTGYTEAFF
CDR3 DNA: TGCGCCAGCAGCCAAGGGACAGGGTATACTGAAGCTTTCTTT

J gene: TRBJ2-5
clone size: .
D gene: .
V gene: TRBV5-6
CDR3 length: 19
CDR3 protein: CASSFMGQETTSLQETQYF
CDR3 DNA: TGTGCCAGCAGCTTTATGGGTCAGGAGACAACTAGTCTACAAGAGACCCAGTACTTC

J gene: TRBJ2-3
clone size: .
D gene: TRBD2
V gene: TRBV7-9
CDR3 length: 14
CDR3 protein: CASSDGLAGDTQYF
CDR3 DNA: TGTGCCAGCAGCGACGGACTAGCGGGAGATACGCAGTATTTT

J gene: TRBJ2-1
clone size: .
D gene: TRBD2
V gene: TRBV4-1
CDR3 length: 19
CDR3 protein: CASSQDPVTSGDAYNEQFF
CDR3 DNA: TGCGCCAGCAGCCAAGATCCCGTTACTAGCGGGGACGCCTACAATGAGCAGTTCTTC

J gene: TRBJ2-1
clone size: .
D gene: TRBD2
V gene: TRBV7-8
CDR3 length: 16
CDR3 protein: CASSLALAGGRYEQFF
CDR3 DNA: TGTGCCAGCAGCTTAGCGCTGGCGGGAGGTCGGTATGAGCAGTTCTTC

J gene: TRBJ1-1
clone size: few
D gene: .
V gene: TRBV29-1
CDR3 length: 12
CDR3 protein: CSVGRMNTEAFF
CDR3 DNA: TGCAGCGTTGGCAGGATGAACACTGAAGCTTTCTTT

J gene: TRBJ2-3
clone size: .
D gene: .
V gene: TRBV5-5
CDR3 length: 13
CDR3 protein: CASRPDSTDTQYF
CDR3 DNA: TGTGCCAGCAGACCAGACAGCACAGATACGCAGTATTTT

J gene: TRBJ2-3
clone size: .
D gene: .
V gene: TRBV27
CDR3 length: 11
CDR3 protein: CASRTFDTQYF
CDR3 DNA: TGTGCCAGCAGAACCTTTGATACGCAGTATTTT

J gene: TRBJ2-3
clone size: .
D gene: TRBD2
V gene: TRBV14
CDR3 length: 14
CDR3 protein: CASSRSLAGDTQYF
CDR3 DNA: TGTGCCAGCAGCCGGAGTCTAGCGGGAGATACGCAGTATTTT

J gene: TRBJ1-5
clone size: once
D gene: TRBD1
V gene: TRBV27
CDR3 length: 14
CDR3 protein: CASSIQGDNQPQHF
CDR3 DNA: TGTGCCAGCAGTATCCAGGGGGACAATCAGCCCCAGCATTTT

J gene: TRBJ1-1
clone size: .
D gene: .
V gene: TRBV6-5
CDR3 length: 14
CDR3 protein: CASTRGRMNTEAFF
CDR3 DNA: TGTGCCAGCACGCGAGGGCGTATGAACACTGAAGCTTTCTTT

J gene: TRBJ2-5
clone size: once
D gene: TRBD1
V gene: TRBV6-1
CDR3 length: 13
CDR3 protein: CASKGQGWETQYF
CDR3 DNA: TGTGCCAGCAAGGGACAGGGCTGGGAGACCCAGTACTTC

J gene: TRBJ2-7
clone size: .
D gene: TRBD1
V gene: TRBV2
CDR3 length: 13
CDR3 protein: CASMGQGSGEQYF
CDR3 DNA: TGTGCCAGCATGGGACAGGGGTCTGGCGAGCAGTACTTC

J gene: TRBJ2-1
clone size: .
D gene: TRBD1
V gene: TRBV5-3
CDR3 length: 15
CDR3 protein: CARSLGQGGYNEQFF
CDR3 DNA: TGTGCCAGAAGCTTGGGACAGGGGGGCTACAATGAGCAGTTCTTC

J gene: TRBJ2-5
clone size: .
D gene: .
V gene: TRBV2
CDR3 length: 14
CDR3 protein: CALMKRQGQETQYF
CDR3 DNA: TGTGCCCTCATGAAAAGGCAGGGCCAAGAGACCCAGTACTTC

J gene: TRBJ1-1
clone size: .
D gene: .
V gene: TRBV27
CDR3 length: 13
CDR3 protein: CASSPRMNTEAFF
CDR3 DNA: TGTGCCAGCAGTCCCAGGATGAACACTGAAGCTTTCTTT

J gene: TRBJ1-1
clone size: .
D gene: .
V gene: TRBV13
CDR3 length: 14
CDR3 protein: CASSQQPTNTEAFF
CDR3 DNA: TGTGCCAGCAGCCAACAACCGACGAACACTGAAGCTTTCTTT

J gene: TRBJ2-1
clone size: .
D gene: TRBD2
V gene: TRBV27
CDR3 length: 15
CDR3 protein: CASSTGTSVYNEQFF
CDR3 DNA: TGTGCCAGCAGCACCGGGACTAGCGTTTACAATGAGCAGTTCTTC

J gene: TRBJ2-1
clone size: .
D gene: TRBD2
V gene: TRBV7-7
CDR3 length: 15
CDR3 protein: CASSRGLASGDEQFF
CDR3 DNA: TGTGCTAGCAGCCGGGGACTAGCGTCCGGGGATGAGCAGTTCTTC

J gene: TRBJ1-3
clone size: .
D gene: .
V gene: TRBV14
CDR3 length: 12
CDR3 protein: CASSLLLGSQIF
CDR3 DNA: TGTGCCAGCAGCCTCCTCTTGGGGAGCCAGATTTTT

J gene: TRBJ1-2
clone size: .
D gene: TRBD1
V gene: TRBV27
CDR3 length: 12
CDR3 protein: CASSYDRVGYTF
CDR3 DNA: TGTGCCAGCAGCTACGACAGGGTTGGCTACACCTTC

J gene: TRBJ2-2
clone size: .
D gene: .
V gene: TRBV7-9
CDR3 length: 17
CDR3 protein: CASSPRLGIANTGELFF
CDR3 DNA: TGTGCCAGCAGCCCGCGTCTGGGAATCGCGAACACCGGGGAGCTGTTTTTT

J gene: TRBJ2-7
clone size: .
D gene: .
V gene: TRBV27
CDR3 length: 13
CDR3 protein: CASSLSASYEQYF
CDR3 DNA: TGTGCCAGCAGTTTATCTGCTTCCTACGAGCAGTACTTC

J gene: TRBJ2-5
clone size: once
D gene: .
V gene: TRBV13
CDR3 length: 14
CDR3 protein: CASSLYLRGETQYF
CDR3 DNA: TGTGCCAGCAGCTTATATCTAAGGGGAGAGACCCAGTACTTC